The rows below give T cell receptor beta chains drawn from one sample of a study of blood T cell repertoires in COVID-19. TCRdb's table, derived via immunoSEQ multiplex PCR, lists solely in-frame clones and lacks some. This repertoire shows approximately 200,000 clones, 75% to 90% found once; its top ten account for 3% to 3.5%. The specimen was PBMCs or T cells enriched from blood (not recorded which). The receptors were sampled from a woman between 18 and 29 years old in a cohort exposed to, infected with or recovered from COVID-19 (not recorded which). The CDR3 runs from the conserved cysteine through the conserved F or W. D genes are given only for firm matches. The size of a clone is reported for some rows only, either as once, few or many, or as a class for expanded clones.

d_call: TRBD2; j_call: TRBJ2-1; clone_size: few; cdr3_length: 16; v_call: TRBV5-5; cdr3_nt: TGTGCCAGCAGCTTCGGCACTAGCGGGGGGTACAATGAGCAGTTCTTC; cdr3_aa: CASSFGTSGGYNEQFF
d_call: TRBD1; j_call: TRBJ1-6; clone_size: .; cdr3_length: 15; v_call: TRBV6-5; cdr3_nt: TGTGCCAGCAGTCGGGACAGGGAGATTAATTCACCCCTCCACTTT; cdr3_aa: CASSRDREINSPLHF
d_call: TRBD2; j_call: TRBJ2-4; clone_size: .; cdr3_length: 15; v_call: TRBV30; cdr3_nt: TGTGCCTGGAGTCGTCTAGCGGGAGGCCTGGACATTCAGTACTTC; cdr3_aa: CAWSRLAGGLDIQYF
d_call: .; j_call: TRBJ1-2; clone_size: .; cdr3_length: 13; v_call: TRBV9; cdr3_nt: TGTGCCAGCAGCGCCGGCGGGAACTATGGCTACACCTTC; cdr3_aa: CASSAGGNYGYTF
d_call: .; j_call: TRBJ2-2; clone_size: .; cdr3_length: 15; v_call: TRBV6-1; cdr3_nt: TGTGCCAGCAGTGAATCCCCGGGGAAAGGCGGGGAGCTGTTTTTT; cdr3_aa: CASSESPGKGGELFF
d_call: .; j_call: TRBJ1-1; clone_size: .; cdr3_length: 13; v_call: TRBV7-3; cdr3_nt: TGTGCCAGCAGCTTAAACAAGAACACTGAAGCTTTCTTT; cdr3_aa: CASSLNKNTEAFF
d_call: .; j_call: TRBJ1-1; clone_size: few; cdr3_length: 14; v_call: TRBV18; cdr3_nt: TGTGCCAGCTCGCCCGATTCGAGGTACACTGAAGCTTTCTTT; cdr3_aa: CASSPDSRYTEAFF
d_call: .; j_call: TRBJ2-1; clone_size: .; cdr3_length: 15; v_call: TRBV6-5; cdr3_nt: TGTGCCAGCGCTAGCGGACAGACGCTCTACAATGAGCAGTTCTTC; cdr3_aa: CASASGQTLYNEQFF
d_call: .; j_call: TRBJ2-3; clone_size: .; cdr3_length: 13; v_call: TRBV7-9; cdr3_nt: TGTGCCAGCAGTCATACTTTGGAGGATACGCAGTATTTT; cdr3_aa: CASSHTLEDTQYF
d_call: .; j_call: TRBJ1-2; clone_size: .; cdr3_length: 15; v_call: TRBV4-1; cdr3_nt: TGCGCCAGCAGCCAAGAAGGGTTGGGGGGATTAGGCTACACCTTC; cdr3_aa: CASSQEGLGGLGYTF
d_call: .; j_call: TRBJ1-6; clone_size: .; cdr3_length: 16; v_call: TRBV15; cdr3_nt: TGTGCCACCAGCAGAGTTCAGGGCTCCTATAATTCACCCCTCCACTTT; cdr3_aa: CATSRVQGSYNSPLHF
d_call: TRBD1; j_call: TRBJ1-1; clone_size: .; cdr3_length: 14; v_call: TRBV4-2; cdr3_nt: TGTGCCAGCAGCCAAGACCAGGGGGGCACTGAAGCTTTCTTT; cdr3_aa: CASSQDQGGTEAFF
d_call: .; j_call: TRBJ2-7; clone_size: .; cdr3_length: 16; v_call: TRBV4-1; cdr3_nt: TGCGCCAGCAGCCAAGATTTGAGACTTCAGCCGGACGAGCAGTACTTC; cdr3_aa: CASSQDLRLQPDEQYF
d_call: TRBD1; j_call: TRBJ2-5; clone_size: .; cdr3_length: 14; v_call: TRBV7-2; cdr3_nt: TGTGCCAGCAGTACCGGACAGGGTGGAGAGACCCAGTACTTC; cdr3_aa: CASSTGQGGETQYF
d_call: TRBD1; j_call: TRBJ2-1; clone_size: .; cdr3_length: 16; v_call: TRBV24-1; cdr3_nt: TGTGCCACCAGTGATTTGTGGACAGGGGGAAAGGATGAGCAGTTCTTC; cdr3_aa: CATSDLWTGGKDEQFF
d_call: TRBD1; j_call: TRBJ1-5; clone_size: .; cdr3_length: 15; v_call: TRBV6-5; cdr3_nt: TGTGCCAGCAGGGGGACAGTTATGACCAATCAGCCCCAGCATTTT; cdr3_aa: CASRGTVMTNQPQHF
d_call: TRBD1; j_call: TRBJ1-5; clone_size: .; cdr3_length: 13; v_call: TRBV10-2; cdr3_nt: TGCGCCAGCAGTGAGAACAGGGGAGTGGCCCAGCATTTT; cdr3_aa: CASSENRGVAQHF
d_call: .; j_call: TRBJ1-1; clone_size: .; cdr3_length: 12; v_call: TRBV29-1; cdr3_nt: TGCAGCGTTGAAGTCAGCCCGGGAGAAGCTTTCTTT; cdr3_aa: CSVEVSPGEAFF
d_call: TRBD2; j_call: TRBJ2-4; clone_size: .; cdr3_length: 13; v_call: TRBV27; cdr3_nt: TGTGCCAGCAGCGCTAGCGGCGGAAACATTCAGTACTTC; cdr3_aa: CASSASGGNIQYF
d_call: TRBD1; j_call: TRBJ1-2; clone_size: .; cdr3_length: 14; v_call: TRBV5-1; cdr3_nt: TGCGCCAGCAGCTTGGACGGACAGGGGCATGGCTACACCTTC; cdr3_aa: CASSLDGQGHGYTF
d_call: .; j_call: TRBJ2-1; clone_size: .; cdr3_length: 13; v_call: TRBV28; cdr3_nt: TGTGCCAGCAGTACCGGGGCCTACAATGAGCAGTTCTTC; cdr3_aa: CASSTGAYNEQFF
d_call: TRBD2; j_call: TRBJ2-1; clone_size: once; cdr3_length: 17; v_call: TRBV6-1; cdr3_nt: TGTGCCAGCAGTGGCACCTCGGGACTAGCGGGCTACAATGAGCAGTTCTTC; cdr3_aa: CASSGTSGLAGYNEQFF
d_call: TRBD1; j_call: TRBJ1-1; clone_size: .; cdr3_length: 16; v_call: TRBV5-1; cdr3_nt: TGCGCCAGCAGCTGGGGGACAGGGAACATGAACACTGAAGCTTTCTTT; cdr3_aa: CASSWGTGNMNTEAFF
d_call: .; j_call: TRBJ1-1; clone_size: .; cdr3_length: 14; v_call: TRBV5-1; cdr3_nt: TGCGCCAGCAGCCCACGAGGGCAGGACAGTGAAGCTTTCTTT; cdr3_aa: CASSPRGQDSEAFF
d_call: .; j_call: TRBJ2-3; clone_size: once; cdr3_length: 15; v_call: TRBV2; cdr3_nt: TGTGCCAGCAGTCCGTCGCTAGCGAGCACAGATACGCAGTATTTT; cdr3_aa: CASSPSLASTDTQYF
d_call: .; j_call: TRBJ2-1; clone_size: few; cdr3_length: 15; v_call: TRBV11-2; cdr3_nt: TGTGCCAGCAGCTTAGACCGGGGTTCCTACAATGAGCAGTTCTTC; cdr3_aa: CASSLDRGSYNEQFF
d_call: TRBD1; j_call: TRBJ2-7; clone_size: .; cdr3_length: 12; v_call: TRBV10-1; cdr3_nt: TGCGCCATTAAGGACAGGAGGTACGAGCAGTACTTC; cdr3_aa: CAIKDRRYEQYF
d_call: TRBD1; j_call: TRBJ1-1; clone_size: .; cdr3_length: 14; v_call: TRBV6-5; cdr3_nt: TGTGCCAGCACCAACGGACAGGGGATCACTGAAGCTTTCTTT; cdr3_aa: CASTNGQGITEAFF
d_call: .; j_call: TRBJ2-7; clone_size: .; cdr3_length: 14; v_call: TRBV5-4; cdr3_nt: TGTGCCAGCAGCTTGGACCGCAGTGTTTACGAGCAGTACTTC; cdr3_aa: CASSLDRSVYEQYF
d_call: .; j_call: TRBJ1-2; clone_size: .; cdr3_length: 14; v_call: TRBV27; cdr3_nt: TGTGCCAGCAGTTTATCACAGGGAAGCTATGGCTACACCTTC; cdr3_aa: CASSLSQGSYGYTF
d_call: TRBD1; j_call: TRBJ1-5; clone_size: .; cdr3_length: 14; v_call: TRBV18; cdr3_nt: TGTGCCAGCTCACCTTCACAGGGGTATCAGCCCCAGCATTTT; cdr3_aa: CASSPSQGYQPQHF
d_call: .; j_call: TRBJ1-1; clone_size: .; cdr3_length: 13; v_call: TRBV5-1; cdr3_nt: TGCGCCAGCAGGCGTGATATTAACGAGGTGGCTTTCTTT; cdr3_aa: CASRRDINEVAFF